A selection of T cell receptor beta chains follows, all from one sample in a study of T-cell reconstitution after alpha-beta-depleted transplantation in children. From the PCR reads, TCRdb called clonotypes with MiXCR, one entry per CDR3 protein. The sample has around 420,000 distinct CDR3 sequences; 15% to 20% are singletons. The sequencing used PBMCs, mostly from graft donor cells, collected 360 days after TCRalphabeta/CD19-depleted stem cell transplant. These receptors were obtained from a boy in the first two years of life who had a stem cell transplant for Wiskott-Aldrich syndrome, so the T cells may come from the graft donor. Both conserved end residues are part of each CDR3. The order of the fields is V gene, D gene, clone size, J gene, CDR3 DNA, CDR3 protein. D genes are given only for firm matches. Clone size is given for some rows only: seen once, a few or many times, or a class if the clone is expanded.

v_call: TRBV29-1
d_call: TRBD1
clone_size: -
j_call: TRBJ1-1
cdr3_nt: TGCAGCGCGAACAGGGGACGATTCGCTGAAGCTTTCTTT
cdr3_aa: CSANRGRFAEAFF

v_call: TRBV24-1
d_call: -
clone_size: few
j_call: TRBJ2-5
cdr3_nt: TGTGCCACCAGTGACGCTCGACTAGGCCAAGAGACCCAGTACTTC
cdr3_aa: CATSDARLGQETQYF

v_call: TRBV4-3
d_call: TRBD1
clone_size: few
j_call: TRBJ1-6
cdr3_nt: TGCGCCAGCAGCCAAGCGACCGGGACAGGGGTCTCACCCCTCCACTTT
cdr3_aa: CASSQATGTGVSPLHF

v_call: TRBV9
d_call: TRBD1
clone_size: -
j_call: TRBJ2-1
cdr3_nt: TGTGCCAGCAGCGTTGGACAGGGCCGTTTTTACAATGAGCAGTTCTTC
cdr3_aa: CASSVGQGRFYNEQFF

v_call: TRBV3-1
d_call: -
clone_size: many
j_call: TRBJ2-2
cdr3_nt: TGTGCCAGCAGCCCCAGGGGAGGGACCGGGGAGCTGTTTTTT
cdr3_aa: CASSPRGGTGELFF

v_call: TRBV5-1
d_call: -
clone_size: -
j_call: TRBJ2-1
cdr3_nt: TGCGCCAGCAGCCGAAAGGGGGGGCTTTACAATGAGCAGTTCTTC
cdr3_aa: CASSRKGGLYNEQFF

v_call: TRBV5-1
d_call: TRBD2
clone_size: few
j_call: TRBJ2-7
cdr3_nt: TGCGCCAGCAGCTTGAGGACTAGCGGGGGGGTCGACTCCTACGAGCAGTACTTC
cdr3_aa: CASSLRTSGGVDSYEQYF

v_call: TRBV18
d_call: -
clone_size: -
j_call: TRBJ2-2
cdr3_nt: TGTGCCAGCTCACCGGCCAGGTCCCACGGGGAGCTGTTTTTT
cdr3_aa: CASSPARSHGELFF

v_call: TRBV20-1
d_call: -
clone_size: -
j_call: TRBJ1-5
cdr3_nt: TGCAGTGCTGGGCGTCAGCCCCAGCATTTT
cdr3_aa: CSAGRQPQHF

v_call: TRBV10-3
d_call: -
clone_size: -
j_call: TRBJ2-7
cdr3_nt: TGTGCCATCAGTGAGCGAAACGAACAGGGTGGGCAGTACTTC
cdr3_aa: CAISERNEQGGQYF

v_call: TRBV7-2
d_call: TRBD1
clone_size: -
j_call: TRBJ2-1
cdr3_nt: TGTGCCAGCAGCTTAGGGGGGCCGGGACAGCGAAACAATGAGCAGTTCTTC
cdr3_aa: CASSLGGPGQRNNEQFF

v_call: TRBV12-3/TRBV12-4
d_call: -
clone_size: few
j_call: TRBJ2-1
cdr3_nt: TGTGCCAGCAGTTTAAATGGACCCGGGTACAATGAGCAGTTCTTC
cdr3_aa: CASSLNGPGYNEQFF

v_call: TRBV6-1
d_call: TRBD1
clone_size: few
j_call: TRBJ1-4
cdr3_nt: TGTGCCAGCAGTGATCGGACAGGGGATGAAAAACTGTTTTTT
cdr3_aa: CASSDRTGDEKLFF

v_call: TRBV3-1
d_call: -
clone_size: few
j_call: TRBJ2-3
cdr3_nt: TGTGCCAGCAGCCAACCCCGGGGGACGGGCCCAGATACGCAGTATTTT
cdr3_aa: CASSQPRGTGPDTQYF

v_call: TRBV18
d_call: -
clone_size: many
j_call: TRBJ2-7
cdr3_nt: TGTGCCAGCTCACCTACTACAAGGTTTTCCTACGAGCAGTACTTC
cdr3_aa: CASSPTTRFSYEQYF

v_call: TRBV5-1
d_call: TRBD2
clone_size: -
j_call: TRBJ2-3
cdr3_nt: TGCGCCAGCAGCTTTACTAGCGGCCTCACAGATACGCAGTATTTT
cdr3_aa: CASSFTSGLTDTQYF

v_call: TRBV13
d_call: -
clone_size: few
j_call: TRBJ2-3
cdr3_nt: TGTGCCAGCAGCTTAGATTCCCTATCTAGGGCCACAGATACGCAGTATTTT
cdr3_aa: CASSLDSLSRATDTQYF

v_call: TRBV7-2
d_call: -
clone_size: -
j_call: TRBJ2-7
cdr3_nt: TGTGCCAGCAGCCCCCTCGGCTTCCAGCGATACGAGCAGTACTTC
cdr3_aa: CASSPLGFQRYEQYF

v_call: TRBV25-1
d_call: -
clone_size: -
j_call: TRBJ2-6
cdr3_nt: TGTGCCAGCACAAGCCACCGCTCTGGGGCCAACGTCCTGACTTTC
cdr3_aa: CASTSHRSGANVLTF

v_call: TRBV5-6
d_call: -
clone_size: -
j_call: TRBJ2-5
cdr3_nt: TGTGCCAGCAGCTTCACAGGGAGGTGGGGAGAGACCCAGTACTTC
cdr3_aa: CASSFTGRWGETQYF

v_call: TRBV7-9
d_call: TRBD2
clone_size: -
j_call: TRBJ2-7
cdr3_nt: TGTGCCAGCAGCTTTGCTAGCGGCAACTACGAGCAGTACTTC
cdr3_aa: CASSFASGNYEQYF

v_call: TRBV29-1
d_call: -
clone_size: -
j_call: TRBJ2-4
cdr3_nt: TGCAGCGTTGTTCGGGGAGCCAAAAACATTCAGTACTTC
cdr3_aa: CSVVRGAKNIQYF

v_call: TRBV5-6
d_call: TRBD2
clone_size: few
j_call: TRBJ2-7
cdr3_nt: TGTGCCAGCAGCTCGACACTAGCGGGAGGGACCTACGAGCAGTACTTC
cdr3_aa: CASSSTLAGGTYEQYF

v_call: TRBV15
d_call: TRBD1
clone_size: -
j_call: TRBJ1-5
cdr3_nt: TGTGCCACCAGCAGAGAAGGGGGACAGGGGAATCAGCCCCAGCATTTT
cdr3_aa: CATSREGGQGNQPQHF

v_call: TRBV5-5
d_call: -
clone_size: -
j_call: TRBJ2-7
cdr3_nt: TGTGCCAGCGGCCTGGGGCTAGTCTACGAGCAGTACTTC
cdr3_aa: CASGLGLVYEQYF

v_call: TRBV5-1
d_call: -
clone_size: -
j_call: TRBJ2-3
cdr3_nt: TGCGCCAGCACCTTTAGCCATACGCAGTATTTT
cdr3_aa: CASTFSHTQYF

v_call: TRBV29-1
d_call: -
clone_size: few
j_call: TRBJ2-7
cdr3_nt: TGCAGCGTCGGCTTAGCGGTGACTACGAGGGAGCAGTACTTC
cdr3_aa: CSVGLAVTTREQYF

v_call: TRBV6-5
d_call: TRBD1
clone_size: few
j_call: TRBJ2-4
cdr3_nt: TGTGCCAGCAGTAGGACCTACAGGGGGAGAAACATTCAGTACTTC
cdr3_aa: CASSRTYRGRNIQYF

v_call: TRBV11-2
d_call: -
clone_size: -
j_call: TRBJ2-5
cdr3_nt: TGTGCCAGCAGCTTAGAATTCCTAGCACAAGAGACCCAGTACTTC
cdr3_aa: CASSLEFLAQETQYF

v_call: TRBV11-2
d_call: TRBD1
clone_size: few
j_call: TRBJ2-5
cdr3_nt: TGTGCCAGCAGCATGACAGGGCTGGAGACCCAGTACTTC
cdr3_aa: CASSMTGLETQYF

v_call: TRBV5-5
d_call: TRBD2
clone_size: -
j_call: TRBJ2-7
cdr3_nt: TGTGCCAGCAGCGTATTAGCGGGAGGGCCTTTCGAGCAGTACTTC
cdr3_aa: CASSVLAGGPFEQYF

v_call: TRBV11-1
d_call: -
clone_size: few
j_call: TRBJ2-1
cdr3_nt: TGTGCCAGCAGCTTTTACTCGAAGGTCTACAATGAGCAGTTCTTC
cdr3_aa: CASSFYSKVYNEQFF

v_call: TRBV7-8
d_call: -
clone_size: few
j_call: TRBJ1-6
cdr3_nt: TGTGCCAGCAGCCCCGGGGGCCTCCGTAATTCACCCCTCCACTTT
cdr3_aa: CASSPGGLRNSPLHF

v_call: TRBV7-8
d_call: TRBD1
clone_size: few
j_call: TRBJ2-7
cdr3_nt: TGTGCCAGCAGCGAAGGACAGGAATCCTACGAGCAGTACTTC
cdr3_aa: CASSEGQESYEQYF

v_call: TRBV27
d_call: TRBD2
clone_size: few
j_call: TRBJ2-5
cdr3_nt: TGTGCCAGCAGTTCGACTAGCGGTGGCTATTTGGAGACCCAGTACTTC
cdr3_aa: CASSSTSGGYLETQYF

v_call: TRBV12-3/TRBV12-4
d_call: -
clone_size: -
j_call: TRBJ2-3
cdr3_nt: TGTGCCAGCAGCCCCCCCGCTAGCACAGATACGCAGTATTTT
cdr3_aa: CASSPPASTDTQYF

v_call: TRBV5-6
d_call: TRBD1
clone_size: few
j_call: TRBJ2-7
cdr3_nt: TGTGCCAGCAGCCAAGACAGGGGGTGGTACGAGCAGTACTTC
cdr3_aa: CASSQDRGWYEQYF

v_call: TRBV28
d_call: TRBD1
clone_size: -
j_call: TRBJ1-6
cdr3_nt: TGTGCCAGCAGTTTAATCACTCCAGGGGGCACGTCACCCCTCCACTTT
cdr3_aa: CASSLITPGGTSPLHF

v_call: TRBV10-3
d_call: -
clone_size: few
j_call: TRBJ2-2
cdr3_nt: TGTGCCATCAGTGAGTCGGGGCGGTACGGGGAGCTGTTTTTT
cdr3_aa: CAISESGRYGELFF

v_call: TRBV27
d_call: -
clone_size: -
j_call: TRBJ2-3
cdr3_nt: TGTGCCAGCAGTTCCTGGTGGCCAGATACGCAGTATTTT
cdr3_aa: CASSSWWPDTQYF

v_call: TRBV24-1
d_call: -
clone_size: -
j_call: TRBJ2-1
cdr3_nt: TGTGCCACCAGTGATTCCATGATGGGGATCGTCAATGAGCAGTTCTTC
cdr3_aa: CATSDSMMGIVNEQFF

v_call: TRBV28
d_call: -
clone_size: few
j_call: TRBJ1-2
cdr3_nt: TGTGCCAGCAGTAGCGATGGCTACACCTTC
cdr3_aa: CASSSDGYTF

v_call: TRBV28
d_call: TRBD2
clone_size: -
j_call: TRBJ2-3
cdr3_nt: TGTGCCAGCAGTTTCGATTTCTTAGCGGGGGGCTCCCGAGGGGAGTATTTT
cdr3_aa: CASSFDFLAGGSRGEYF

v_call: TRBV7-2
d_call: TRBD1
clone_size: -
j_call: TRBJ2-1
cdr3_nt: TGTGCCAGCAGCACATCCGGGACAGAGACCTACAATGAGCAGTTCTTC
cdr3_aa: CASSTSGTETYNEQFF

v_call: TRBV2
d_call: TRBD1
clone_size: few
j_call: TRBJ1-6
cdr3_nt: TGTGCCAGCACCTCGACAGGGCTAGGTAATTCACCCCTCCACTTT
cdr3_aa: CASTSTGLGNSPLHF

v_call: TRBV25-1
d_call: -
clone_size: -
j_call: TRBJ1-6
cdr3_nt: TGTGCCAGCAGTGAATCGTGGATTAATTCACCCCTCCACTTT
cdr3_aa: CASSESWINSPLHF

v_call: TRBV15
d_call: -
clone_size: -
j_call: TRBJ2-4
cdr3_nt: TGTGCCACCAGCAGAGGGGGGGGGGCACAAAACATTCAGTACTTC
cdr3_aa: CATSRGGGAQNIQYF

v_call: TRBV24-1
d_call: -
clone_size: -
j_call: TRBJ2-2
cdr3_nt: TGTGCCACCAGTGATCTCCCCGGAACTAGCTCTTCTACGACCGGGGAGCTGTTTTTT
cdr3_aa: CATSDLPGTSSSTTGELFF